The subject of this entry is one T cell receptor (beta chain). The sample is drawn from a study of OX40 agonist ivuxolimab in advanced cancers. Across the study: Every 2 weeks, ivuxolimab was infused into the patients intravenously at between 0.01 and 10 mg/kg. The group had a mean age of around 60 years, ranged from about 20 to 79, and was less than 85% male. Three partial responders included one hepatocellular carcinoma patient and two cutaneous melanoma patients.

CDR1 and CDR2 from the germline V gene are SGHRS and YFSETQ. This CDR3 has 15 residues. The germline V and J ends were trimmed by 1 base and 3 bases, with 13 bases remaining between them. The repertoire was sequenced with immunoSEQ multiplex PCR; TCRdb's copy has only in-frame clones and lacks some. This table holds tens of thousands of clones, around 86% found once. The sample here was CD4+ or CD8+ T cells sorted from blood, taken in a trial of the OX40 agonist ivuxolimab. J is TRBJ1-2 and V is TRBV5-1, with D possibly being TRBD1 (6 bases). The sequence was obtained from an adult with an advanced solid tumor such as melanoma, head and neck, liver or kidney cancer. CDR3 protein: CASSLLAGAYYGYTF. CDR3 DNA sequence: TGCGCCAGCAGCTTGTTGGCGGGGGCCTACTATGGCTACACCTTC.